Listed here are 27 T cell receptor beta chains from one sample, sequenced in a study of CD8 T cells in Susac syndrome. Reverse transcription of roughly 0.5 to 1 ug RNA was carried out with random hexamers. TCRdb redid the calling of the immunoSEQ multiplex PCR reads with MiXCR, one entry per CDR3 protein. The sample includes approximately 120,000 distinct CDR3 sequences, 95% to 98% of them seen just once. Sequencing input: CD4+ T cells from PBMCs. These receptor sequences come from a human donor in good health.

The chain has TRBV5-1 and TRBJ2-1; D might be TRBD1 (6 bases). This CDR3 contains 15 residues. Trimming removed 5 bases at V and 4 bases at J, with 16 bases between. CDR1 and CDR2 (germline): SGHRS, YFSETQ. The CDR3 sequence is CASRAGTPLYNEQFF. The DNA of the CDR3 is TGCGCCAGCAGGGCCGGGACACCCCTTTACAATGAGCAGTTCTTC.

The chain carries TRBV19 and TRBJ2-7; D possibly corresponds to TRBD1 (6 bases). Germline V gene sequence: CDR1 LNHDA, CDR2 SQIVND (reference sequence). The CDR3 spans 15 residues. Trimming left V 6 bases short and J 2 bases short, with 17 bases between. CDR3 in DNA: TGTGCCAGTAGCCCGGACACAGGGAGCGCCTACGAGCAGTACTTC. Encoded protein: CASSPDTGSAYEQYF.

CDR3 protein: CAISDGTANTEAFF. CDR3 DNA: TGTGCCATCAGTGACGGGACAGCGAACACTGAAGCTTTCTTT. This sequence joins TRBV10-3 and TRBJ1-1; TRBD1 matches at 7 bases. The CDR3 covers 14 residues. V lost 3 bases to trimming and J lost 1 base; unmatched junction nucleotides: 2. Germline lookup yields CDR1 ENHRY and CDR2 SYGVKD.

The chain recombines TRBV5-1 with TRBJ2-7; possibly TRBD2 for D (6 bases). The germline V and J ends were trimmed by 4 bases and 2 bases, with 16 bases remaining between them. The CDR3 spans 15 residues. The germline V gene encodes CDR1 SGHRS and CDR2 YFSETQ. The CDR3 DNA is TGCGCCAGCAGCCCAGGGCAGGGACTCGCCTACGAGCAGTACTTC. Protein sequence: CASSPGQGLAYEQYF.

The gene calls are TRBV29-1 and TRBJ1-1, with D tentatively TRBD1 (5 bases). Germline V lookup: CDR1 SQVTM, CDR2 ANQGSEA. CDR3 length: 12 amino acids. V was shortened by 5 bases and J by 4 bases, with 11 bases between the two germline ends. CDR3 in DNA: TGCAGCGTTAGCCGTCAGGGCACTGAAGCTTTCTTT. As protein: CSVSRQGTEAFF.

The chain carries TRBV12-3 or TRBV12-4 and TRBJ2-1, with 9 bases aligning to TRBD1. V trimming: 0 bases; J trimming: 7 bases; junction bases outside the gene matches: 7. This CDR3 region has 16 residues. In DNA, the CDR3 is TGTGCCAGCAGTTTAGCCGGGACAGGGTTATATAATGAGCAGTTCTTC. Its translation is CASSLAGTGLYNEQFF.

This chain connects TRBV5-1 to TRBJ2-7, with 10 bases aligning to TRBD1. V dropped 0 bases and J dropped 5; count of bases not matched to a gene: 8. CDR3 length: 16 amino acids. CDR1 is SGHRS, CDR2 YFSETQ, per germline. CDR3 sequence (DNA): TGCGCCAGCAGCTTGGGAATTCGACAGGGGGCGGACGAGCAGTACTTC. Its protein is CASSLGIRQGADEQYF.

The rearrangement joins TRBV20-1 to TRBJ2-7; possible D gene TRBD2, 7 bases. The germline V and J ends were trimmed by 6 bases and 3 bases, with 18 bases remaining between them. The CDR3 consists of 14 residues. From germline, CDR1 is DFQATT and CDR2 SNEGSKA (reference sequence). CDR3 residues: CSALGGGGVYEQYF. Written as DNA, the CDR3 is TGCAGTGCCCTCGGCGGAGGGGGGGTCTACGAGCAGTACTTC.

The chain employs TRBV12-3 or TRBV12-4 and TRBJ1-6; 11 bases match TRBD1. CDR3 length: 14 amino acids. The J segment lost 9 bases and the V segment lost 5 bases, leaving 3 bases of the junction unmatched. Here the CDR3 DNA reads TGTGCCAGCAGTCCGGACAGGGGGCTTTCACCCCTCCACTTT. Protein sequence: CASSPDRGLSPLHF.

The chain uses TRBV7-8 and TRBJ2-5; TRBD2 matches 8 bases. This CDR3 has 16 amino acids. CDR1 is SGHVS and CDR2 is FQNEAQ in the germline V gene. V lost 6 bases to trimming and J lost 0 bases; unmatched junction nucleotides: 9. The CDR3 reads CASREAVAGYQETQYF. In DNA form, the CDR3 reads TGTGCCAGCAGGGAGGCAGTAGCGGGGTACCAAGAGACCCAGTACTTC.

The chain has TRBV7-2 and TRBJ1-6, with D possibly TRBD1 on 5 matching bases. The germline V gene has CDR1 SGHTA and CDR2 FQGNSA. The CDR3 has 15 amino acids. V lost 5 bases, J lost 6 bases, and 14 bases lay in between. CDR3 coding DNA: TGTGCCAGCAGCAGAGAAGGGGCTCGTAATTCACCCCTCCACTTT. It specifies CASSREGARNSPLHF.

The chain's CDR3 is CACGYQGESPLHF. CDR3 nucleotides: TGTGCGTGCGGTTATCAGGGGGAGTCACCCCTCCACTTT. The chain uses TRBV30 and TRBJ1-6, with 7 bases that match TRBD1. The CDR3 is 13 amino acids. Germline lookup yields CDR1 GTSNPN and CDR2 SVGIG (reference sequence).

The chain is built from TRBV4-3 and TRBJ2-4; D might be TRBD1 (5 bases). Trimming took off 1 base at V and 6 bases at J, with 10 bases between the two ends. The V gene's germline CDR1 is LGHNA and CDR2 YSLEER. The CDR3 runs to 14 residues. The CDR3 DNA reads as TGCGCCAGCAGCCAAGGGACATCAGGAAACATTCAGTACTTC. It codes for CASSQGTSGNIQYF.

This chain uses TRBV28 with TRBJ1-1; no reliable D call. With 7 bases removed from V and 1 base from J, the gap between germline ends came to 10 bases. This CDR3 spans 13 amino acids. Looked up from germline, CDR1 is MDHEN and CDR2 is SYDVKM. This chain's CDR3 is CASIPGGNTEAFF. CDR3 DNA: TGTGCCAGCATCCCCGGAGGGAACACTGAAGCTTTCTTT.

The chain has TRBV7-8 and TRBJ1-2; D may be TRBD1 (5 bases). V shed 3 bases and J shed 6 bases, with 17 bases lying between them. The CDR3 runs to 15 residues. The V gene's germline CDR1 is SGHVS and CDR2 FQNEAQ. The CDR3 DNA follows: TGTGCCAGCAGCTTTCCCCGGGGACCCAACAATGGCTACACCTTC. Residues: CASSFPRGPNNGYTF.

The rearrangement links TRBV7-6 to TRBJ1-6; D not resolved. This CDR3 region has 16 residues. Trimming took off 6 bases at V and 0 bases at J, with 12 bases between the two ends. Germline loops: CDR1 SGHVS, CDR2 FNYEAQ. CDR3 coding DNA: TGTGCCAGCAGTCGCTTTGGGCACTCCTATAATTCACCCCTCCACTTT. Encoded protein: CASSRFGHSYNSPLHF.

In this sample, this clonotype turned up once. This chain connects TRBV27 to TRBJ2-3, with 9 nucleotides matching TRBD1. Losses at the gene ends were 6 bases for V and 2 bases for J; bases not matched to a gene: 9. The V gene's germline CDR1 is MNHEY and CDR2 SMNVEV (reference sequence). The CDR3 loop spans 16 amino acids. This CDR3 reads CASSQRQGVNTDTQYF. As DNA, the CDR3 is TGTGCCAGCAGCCAGAGACAGGGGGTGAACACAGATACGCAGTATTTT.

The chain recombines TRBV15 with TRBJ2-2; D unclear. This CDR3 contains 13 residues. The germline V and J ends were trimmed by 7 bases and 2 bases, with 8 bases remaining between them. Germline V lookup: CDR1 LNHNV, CDR2 YYDKDF (reference sequence). DNA for the CDR3: TGTGCCACCAAGATGTCCAACACCGGGGAGCTGTTTTTT. This translates into CATKMSNTGELFF.

The chain couples TRBV3-1 to TRBJ2-1; D remains unclear. V was cut by 0 bases and J by 2 bases, with 8 bases left in between. This CDR3 is built from 15 residues. CDR1 is LGHDT and CDR2 is YNNKEL in the germline V gene (reference sequence). The CDR3 DNA reads as TGTGCCAGCAGCCAAGACGGGCAGGCCTACAATGAGCAGTTCTTC. Its protein product is CASSQDGQAYNEQFF.

The J gene is TRBJ2-1, the V gene TRBV24-1; 13 bases agree with TRBD2. CDR1 KGHDR and CDR2 SFDVKD come from the germline V gene. The CDR3 totals 16 residues. With V trimmed by 3 bases and J by 8 bases, 6 bases remained unmatched. CDR3 nucleotide sequence: TGTGCCACCAGTGATACTAGCGGGGGGGCGTTTTATGAGCAGTTCTTC. This gives the protein CATSDTSGGAFYEQFF.

This clonotype was picked up one time. The chain employs TRBV23-1 and TRBJ2-5, with 9 positions matching TRBD2. TRBV23-1 has ORF status, its function being uncertain. The CDR3 is 17 residues long. V lost 2 bases and J lost 1; bases outside the gene matches: 8. CDR3 protein: CASSQPVAGVAQETQYF. In DNA form, the CDR3 reads TGCGCCAGCAGTCAACCCGTAGCGGGGGTTGCCCAAGAGACCCAGTACTTC.

This chain joins TRBV27 and TRBJ2-2; TRBD2 aligns across 8 bases. Looked up from germline, CDR1 is MNHEY and CDR2 is SMNVEV (reference sequence). The CDR3 covers 18 residues. The trim removed 3 bases at V and 4 bases at J, leaving 13 bases unmatched. In nucleotides, the CDR3 is TGTGCCAGCAGTTTCCCCACCGTTGCGGGGGGAACCACCGGGGAGCTGTTTTTT. Its protein product is CASSFPTVAGGTTGELFF.

The rearrangement joins TRBV4-1 to TRBJ2-5; 12 bases map to TRBD2. This CDR3 comprises 17 residues. The J segment lost 4 bases and the V segment lost 4 bases, leaving 10 bases of the junction unmatched. The germline V gene encodes CDR1 MGHRA and CDR2 YSYEKL. The CDR3 DNA sequence: TGCGCCAGCAGCCGTTCCGAGACTAGCGGGAGTGGAGAGACCCAGTACTTC. Translating gives CASSRSETSGSGETQYF.

The chain has TRBV27 and TRBJ2-5; D unresolved. Germline V lookup: CDR1 MNHEY, CDR2 SMNVEV (reference sequence). The ends were cut back, 3 bases at V and 3 bases at J, with 8 bases in the middle. This CDR3 is 13 amino acids long. The CDR3 region is CASSFVGKETQYF. CDR3 nucleotides: TGTGCCAGCAGTTTCGTGGGGAAAGAGACCCAGTACTTC.

The chain combines TRBV10-3 with TRBJ2-3; D possibly corresponds to TRBD2 (6 bases). CDR3 length: 15 residues. V dropped 7 bases and J dropped 4 bases, with 18 bases sitting between them. CDR1 is ENHRY, CDR2 SYGVKD, per germline. The CDR3 reads CAINPWGPGADTQYF. The CDR3 DNA is TGTGCCATCAATCCCTGGGGTCCGGGGGCAGATACGCAGTATTTT.

The chain has TRBV4-2 and TRBJ1-2; D unresolved. The V gene lost 4 bases and the J gene lost 5 bases, with 20 bases spanning the gap. The V gene's germline CDR1 is LGHNA and CDR2 YNFKEQ. CDR3 length: 16 amino acids. The CDR3 protein is CASSLDPDPSLYGYTF. The CDR3 nucleotides read TGTGCCAGCAGCCTAGACCCTGACCCTTCGCTATATGGCTACACCTTC.

The chain links TRBV7-9 to TRBJ2-1; a possible D gene is TRBD1 (5 bases). Germline V gene lookup returns CDR1 SEHNR and CDR2 FQNEAQ (reference sequence). This CDR3 has 15 amino acids. V was clipped by 5 bases and J by 5 bases, with 16 bases between them. CDR3 in DNA: TGTGCCAGCAGCGAAGACAGCCTGGGGAACAATGAGCAGTTCTTC. Translated, it gives CASSEDSLGNNEQFF.